This section outlines one T cell receptor beta chain sequence together with its context. Categorization into cohorts depended on clinical history that participants reported. The study counted Cohort 3 donors as recovered given two negative PCRs, clearance, or symptom resolution. Sequencing was performed with immunoSEQ multiplex PCR; in TCRdb, only in-frame clones are kept and a portion is missing. The sample consists of more than 450,000 clones, roughly 87% of them appearing once. Trimming shortened V by 4 bases and J by 3 bases, and 9 bases separated the two germline ends. The CDR3 consists of 13 residues. Germline values: CDR1 LGHDT, CDR2 YNNKEL (reference sequence). This sample stems from a study of blood T cell repertoires in COVID-19. In the study overall: Sites across the United States, Italy and Spain contributed samples from acute and convalescent COVID-19.

The V and J genes are TRBV3-1 (or the pseudogene TRBV3-2) and TRBJ2-5; D may be TRBD2 (6 bases). This TCR was sampled from a woman between 18 and 29 years old who had recovered from COVID-19. Input material: PBMCs or T cells enriched from blood (not recorded which). CDR3 amino acids: CASSPAGKETQYF. In DNA, the CDR3 is TGTGCCAGCAGCCCCGCGGGGAAAGAGACCCAGTACTTC.